This record concerns one T cell receptor (beta chain) sequence. What it binds is not known. Treatment denoted: oral pan-JAK inhibitor, 5-10 mg twice daily. Germline V gives CDR1 SGHKS, CDR2 YYEKEE (reference sequence). The CDR3 covers 15 residues. Trimming took 4 bases from V and 4 from J; bases not matched to a gene: 10. The data stem from a study of CD8+ T cells in alopecia areata. About the study: Treatment ran 6 to 18 months, with 6 months of follow-up afterward.

Investigators isolated RNA and reverse transcribed it into cDNA to act as the sequencing template. Measured with immunoSEQ multiplex PCR; TCRdb has only the in-frame clones, and not every one. The data hold roughly 99,000 clones, with 84% observed a single time. General study findings and limits: Lesional scalp exceeded normal scalp in clonality, especially in alopecia totalis/universalis. A great number of expanded lesional clones endured in scalp and blood during tofacitinib. Expanded CD8+ clones among the top 100, and scalp clonality, were significantly decreased by tofacitinib.

The clonotype comes from a human donor with alopecia areata. Source: CD8+ T cells sorted from blood, taken at week 24, from a patient treated with tofacitinib. The rearrangement uses TRBV5-5 and TRBJ1-1; 7 nucleotides agree with TRBD1. The CDR3 loop is CASSVHRDSFTEAFF. The CDR3 DNA sequence: TGTGCCAGCAGCGTCCATCGGGACAGCTTCACTGAAGCTTTCTTT.